This TCR beta chain was observed in a study of siplizumab effects on memory and regulatory T cells. The data were produced by immunoSEQ multiplex PCR, yet TCRdb's version contains in-frame clones alone and is incomplete. The table records 70,000 to 90,000 clones, 93% of them present only once. The CDR3 contains 14 residues. CDR1 and CDR2 (germline): SGHVS, FNYEAQ. V was shortened by 6 bases and J by 5 bases, with 16 bases between the two germline ends. V and J are TRBV7-6 and TRBJ1-1; D is uncertain. The receptor was isolated from a human donor in good health. Sequencing was performed on CD8+ T cells sorted from blood. Written as DNA, the CDR3 is TGTGCCAGCAGAACCATCGGGGAAACAACTGAAGCTTTCTTT. Residues: CASRTIGETTEAFF.